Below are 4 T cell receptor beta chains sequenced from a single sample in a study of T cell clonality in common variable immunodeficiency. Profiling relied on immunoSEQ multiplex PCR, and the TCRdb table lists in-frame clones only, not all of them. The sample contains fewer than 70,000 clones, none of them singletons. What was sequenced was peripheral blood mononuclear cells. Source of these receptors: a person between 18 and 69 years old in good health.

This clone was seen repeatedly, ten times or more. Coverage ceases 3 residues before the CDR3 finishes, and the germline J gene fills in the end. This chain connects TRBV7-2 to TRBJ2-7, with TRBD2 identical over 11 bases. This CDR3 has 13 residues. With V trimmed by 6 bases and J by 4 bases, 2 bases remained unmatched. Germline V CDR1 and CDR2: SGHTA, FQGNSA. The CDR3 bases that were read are TGTGCCAGCAGTCTAGCGGGAGGTTACGAG. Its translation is CASSLAGGYE. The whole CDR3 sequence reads CASSLAGGYEQYF.

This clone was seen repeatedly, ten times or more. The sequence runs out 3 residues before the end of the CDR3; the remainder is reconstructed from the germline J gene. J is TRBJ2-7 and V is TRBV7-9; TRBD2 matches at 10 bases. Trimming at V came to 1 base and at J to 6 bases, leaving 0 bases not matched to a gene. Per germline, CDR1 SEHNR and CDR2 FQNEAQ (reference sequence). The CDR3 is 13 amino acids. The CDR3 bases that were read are TGTGCCAGCAGCTTAGGGACTAGCGGCGAG. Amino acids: CASSLGTSGE. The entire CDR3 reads CASSLGTSGEQYF.

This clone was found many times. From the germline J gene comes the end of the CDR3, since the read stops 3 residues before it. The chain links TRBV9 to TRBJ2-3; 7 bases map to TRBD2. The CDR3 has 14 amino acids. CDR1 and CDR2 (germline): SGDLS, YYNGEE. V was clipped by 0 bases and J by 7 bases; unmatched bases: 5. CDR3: CASSVDGGSYTQYF. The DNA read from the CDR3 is TGTGCCAGCAGCGTAGATGGCGGGAGTTATACG.

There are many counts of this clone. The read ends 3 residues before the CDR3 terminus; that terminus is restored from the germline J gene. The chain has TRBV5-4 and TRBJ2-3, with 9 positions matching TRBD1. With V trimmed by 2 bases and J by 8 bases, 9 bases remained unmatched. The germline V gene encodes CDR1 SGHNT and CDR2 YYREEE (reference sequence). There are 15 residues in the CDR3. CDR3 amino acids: CASSFPGQGDATQYF. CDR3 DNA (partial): TGTGCCAGCAGCTTCCCGGGACAGGGAGACGCTACG. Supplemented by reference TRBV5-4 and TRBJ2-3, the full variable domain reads ETGVTQSPTHLIKTRGQQVTLRCSSQSGHNTVSWYQQALGQGPQFIFQYYREEENGRGNFPPRFSGLQFPNYSSELNVNALELDDSALYLCASSFPGQGDATQYFGPGTRLTVL.